The 22 T cell receptor beta chains below were found in one sample sequenced in a study of cytomegalovirus exposure and HLA in healthy donors (dated by TCRdb to the late 2010s). The receptor library was made with the immunoSEQ multiplex PCR assay. For the multiplex PCR, a mixture combining 60 forward primers for TCR Vbeta segments and 13 reverse primers for TCR Jbeta segments was used. TCRdb took this table from immuneACCESS and kept in-frame rearrangements with V and J called. Such tables lack part of the clones; where checked against another copy, unresolved V genes explain under half of the gap, and the rest is unexplained. The sample table holds over 100,000 clones, of which 77% were seen once. The top ten clones comprise 1.2% to 1.5% of the sample. Sequencing was performed on PBMCs. The origin of the receptors is a woman in her thirties or forties in good health and CMV-seronegative.

The chain employs TRBV4-3 and TRBJ1-1; D not resolved. Trimming removed 0 bases at V and 5 bases at J, with 13 bases between. Germline CDR1 LGHNA, CDR2 YSLEER. The CDR3 sequence is 15 residues long. The CDR3 protein is CASSQEPKGRTEAFF. The CDR3 DNA reads TGCGCCAGCAGCCAAGAGCCCAAAGGGAGGACTGAAGCTTTCTTT.

This chain connects TRBV29-1 to TRBJ1-1, with TRBD1 as a possible D gene (6 bases). The CDR3 totals 13 residues. CDR1 is SQVTM and CDR2 is ANQGSEA in the germline V gene. Trimming took off 0 bases at V and 4 bases at J, with 9 bases between the two ends. The CDR3 region is CSVEDRGGTEAFF. The CDR3 region has the DNA TGCAGCGTTGAAGACCGAGGGGGCACTGAAGCTTTCTTT. Full variable domain (rest looked up from reference TRBV29-1 and TRBJ1-1): SAVISQKPSRDICQRGTSLTIQCQVDSQVTMMFWYRQQPGQSLTLIATANQGSEATYESGFVIDKFPISRPNLTFSTLTVSNMSPEDSSIYLCSVEDRGGTEAFFGQGTRLTVV.

This clone was picked up one time. The genes are TRBV18 and TRBJ1-1; 7 bases match TRBD1. This CDR3 has 14 residues. V shed 4 bases, J shed 0 bases, and the junction held 2 bases outside the gene matches. Germline V gene sequence: CDR1 KGHSH, CDR2 LQKENI. CDR3 nucleotides: TGTGCCAGCTCACAGGGACAGATGAACACTGAAGCTTTCTTT. It codes for CASSQGQMNTEAFF.

This chain connects TRBV5-6 to TRBJ1-2; D call uncertain. This CDR3 has 13 residues. The germline CDR1 and CDR2 sequences are SGHDT and YYEEEE. V lost 2 bases to trimming and J lost 2 bases, with 7 bases between them. The CDR3 nucleotides read TGTGCCAGCAGCTTTTCCAGAAACTATGGCTACACCTTC. Protein: CASSFSRNYGYTF.

The chain has TRBV25-1 and TRBJ2-7; 7 nucleotides agree with TRBD1. V lost 3 bases to trimming and J lost 4 bases; unmatched junction nucleotides: 6. The CDR3 extends over 14 amino acids. Germline CDR1 reads MGHDK; CDR2 reads SYGVNS. The CDR3 nucleotides are TGTGCCAGCAGTGACAAAGGGGGCAGATACGAGCAGTACTTC. Residues: CASSDKGGRYEQYF.

The CDR3, as DNA: TGCAGTGCTGACAGGGATGAAGCTTTCTTT. Protein sequence: CSADRDEAFF. V usage is TRBV20-1 and J usage is TRBJ1-1, with 7 bases identical to TRBD1. With V trimmed by 5 bases and J by 7 bases, 1 base remained unmatched. This CDR3 region has 10 residues. The germline CDR1 and CDR2 sequences are DFQATT and SNEGSKA (reference sequence).

This clone was counted between two and nine times. In nucleotides, the CDR3 is TGCGCCAGCAGCCACATTAACGGGGGAGCAGATACGCAGTATTTT. Translation gives CASSHINGGADTQYF. The gene calls are TRBV4-1 and TRBJ2-3; a weak D match, TRBD2 (6 bases). Trimming stripped 3 bases from V and 4 bases from J, with 14 bases between. CDR1 MGHRA and CDR2 YSYEKL come from the germline V gene. This CDR3 comprises 15 residues.

V usage is TRBV6-6 and J usage is TRBJ1-1; D is unresolved. V was cut by 11 bases and J by 1 base, with 8 bases left in between. The CDR3 is 11 residues long. Germline V gene sequence: CDR1 MNHNY, CDR2 SVGAGI (reference sequence). Here the CDR3 DNA reads TGTGCCTCCCGGGGGAACACTGAAGCTTTCTTT. Residues: CASRGNTEAFF.

This clone was observed a few times. This chain uses TRBV6-1 with TRBJ2-6; the match to TRBD1 covers 10 bases. Germline lookup yields CDR1 MNHNS and CDR2 SASEGT. The CDR3 extends over 19 amino acids. The J segment lost 0 bases and the V segment lost 2 bases, leaving 7 bases of the junction unmatched. The DNA of the CDR3 is TGTGCCAGCAGTGAACCCGAGGGACAGGGGCACTCTGGGGCCAACGTCCTGACTTTC. Amino acid sequence: CASSEPEGQGHSGANVLTF.

The chain carries TRBV7-9 and TRBJ1-5, with a possible D match to TRBD1 (5 bases). V gave up 1 base and J gave up 2 bases, with 6 bases separating them. Germline CDR1 is SEHNR and CDR2 is FQNEAQ (reference sequence). There are 14 residues in the CDR3. The CDR3: CASSLGGGNQPQHF. Here the CDR3 DNA reads TGTGCCAGCAGCTTAGGGGGGGGCAATCAGCCCCAGCATTTT. The full variable domain, with the rest looked up from reference TRBV7-9 and TRBJ1-5, is DTGVSQNPRHKITKRGQNVTFRCDPISEHNRLYWYRQTLGQGPEFLTYFQNEAQLEKSRLLSDRFSAERPKGSFSTLEIQRTEQGDSAMYLCASSLGGGNQPQHFGDGTRLSIL.

The rearrangement links TRBV2 to TRBJ1-6; D is possibly TRBD1 (5 bases). Germline loops: CDR1 SNHLY, CDR2 FYNNEI. There are 14 residues in the CDR3. Trimming stripped 4 bases from V and 9 bases from J, with 13 bases between. The DNA for the CDR3 is TGTGCCAGCAGTGGAACAATGGGGCCTTCACCCCTCCACTTT. Amino acids: CASSGTMGPSPLHF.

The chain is built from TRBV19 and TRBJ2-2, with 7 bases fitting TRBD1. The junction had 10 bases not matched to a gene; V was cut back by 10 bases and J by 2 bases. The CDR3 sequence is 15 residues long. Germline V gene sequence: CDR1 LNHDA, CDR2 SQIVND (reference sequence). The CDR3 DNA follows: TGTGCCACTTCCCTGGGGACAGCCAACACCGGGGAGCTGTTTTTT. It is translated as CATSLGTANTGELFF.

The V gene is TRBV18, the J gene TRBJ1-1; D ambiguous. This CDR3 has 15 residues. Trimming shortened V by 1 base and J by 4 bases, and 13 bases separated the two germline ends. CDR1 and CDR2 (germline): KGHSH, LQKENI. Here the CDR3 reads CASSPQNPGSTEAFF. CDR3 in DNA: TGTGCCAGCTCACCACAAAATCCCGGGAGCACTGAAGCTTTCTTT.

This sequence joins TRBV5-1 and TRBJ2-3; D gene uncertain. The CDR3 contains 14 residues. Germline loops: CDR1 SGHRS, CDR2 YFSETQ. With 7 bases removed from V and 0 bases from J, the gap between germline ends came to 12 bases. As DNA, the CDR3 is TGCGCCAGCGCCCTTGGCATTAGCACAGATACGCAGTATTTT. It is translated as CASALGISTDTQYF.

The chain has TRBV6-1 and TRBJ1-1; D possibly corresponds to TRBD1 (6 bases). Germline CDR1 MNHNS, CDR2 SASEGT. The V gene lost 3 bases and the J gene lost 2 bases, with 13 bases spanning the gap. The CDR3 covers 15 residues. The CDR3 loop is CASSDFQGRNTEAFF. The CDR3 DNA reads as TGTGCCAGCAGTGATTTTCAGGGGCGAAACACTGAAGCTTTCTTT.

The rearrangement uses TRBV5-1 and TRBJ2-7; the match to TRBD2 covers 7 bases. There are 15 residues in the CDR3. The junction had 12 bases not matched to a gene; V was cut back by 4 bases and J by 5 bases. The germline V gene has CDR1 SGHRS and CDR2 YFSETQ. The DNA for the CDR3 is TGCGCCAGCAGCCCTCCTTCGGCGGGGGTCCACGAGCAGTACTTC. This encodes CASSPPSAGVHEQYF.

The chain uses TRBV6-1 and TRBJ1-1, with D tentatively TRBD1 (6 bases). The germline V and J ends were trimmed by 2 bases and 5 bases, with 12 bases remaining between them. Looked up from germline, CDR1 is MNHNS and CDR2 is SASEGT. The CDR3 is made up of 14 amino acids. The DNA for the CDR3 is TGTGCCAGCAGTGAATGGGCAGGGGAGACTGAAGCTTTCTTT. Amino acid sequence: CASSEWAGETEAFF.

The chain recombines TRBV2 with TRBJ1-1, with a weak D call TRBD1 (5 bases). Germline CDR1 reads SNHLY; CDR2 reads FYNNEI. CDR3 length: 14 amino acids. The V end was cut by 4 bases, the J end by 5 bases, with 14 bases between. The CDR3 DNA reads as TGTGCCAGCAGTGTGGGGGGTATGGGGACTGAAGCTTTCTTT. Residues: CASSVGGMGTEAFF.

The chain uses TRBV7-2 and TRBJ2-1; 12 bases align to TRBD2. The CDR3 has 16 residues. CDR1 and CDR2 from the germline V gene are SGHTA and FQGNSA. Trimming removed 6 bases from V and 0 bases from J; junction bases left unmatched: 3. CDR3: CASRGLAGSSYNEQFF. The CDR3 nucleotides are TGTGCCAGCAGGGGACTAGCGGGTAGCTCCTACAATGAGCAGTTCTTC.

This clone has just one count. V usage is TRBV6-5 and J usage is TRBJ2-5; 10 bases are a match to TRBD2. V gave up 2 bases and J gave up 7 bases; unmatched junction bases: 10. CDR3 length equals 16 residues. Germline V gene data show CDR1 as MNHEY and CDR2 as SVGAGI. CDR3 DNA sequence: TGTGCCAGCAGTTACGATAGCGGGGGGCGGGGGGGGACCCAGTACTTC. It encodes CASSYDSGGRGGTQYF.

The chain couples TRBV7-6 to TRBJ1-2, with a possible D match to TRBD1 (5 bases). The CDR3 has 15 amino acids. In germline, CDR1 is SGHVS, CDR2 FNYEAQ. Trimming removed 2 bases from V and 3 bases from J, with 13 bases in between. The CDR3 DNA reads as TGTGCCAGCAGCTTAAGCCCAGGGTTTGACTATGGCTACACCTTC. Encoded protein: CASSLSPGFDYGYTF.

V and J are TRBV6-5 and TRBJ2-2; perhaps TRBD1 as D (6 bases). The ends were cut back, 7 bases at V and 6 bases at J, with 15 bases in the middle. The CDR3 has 14 residues. Germline V lookup: CDR1 MNHEY, CDR2 SVGAGI. CDR3 sequence reads: CASNREIGAGELFF. The CDR3 DNA follows: TGTGCCAGCAACAGGGAAATAGGGGCCGGGGAGCTGTTTTTT.